These T cell receptor beta chains were read from a single sample in a study of blood T cell repertoires in COVID-19. Sequencing used immunoSEQ multiplex PCR; TCRdb keeps in-frame clones, though not all of them. The table has about 320,000 clones, approximately 88% seen once. Sequencing used peripheral blood. The receptor source for this set is a woman in her 30s with COVID-19, enrolled during active disease. Both conserved end residues are part of each CDR3. A D gene is named only where the DNA matches it firmly. The size of a clone is reported for some rows only, either as once, few or many, or as a class for expanded clones.

cdr3_nt | cdr3_aa | j_call | clone_size | v_call | d_call
TGTGCCAGCAGCCTGCGTGGAAACACCATATATTTT | CASSLRGNTIYF | TRBJ1-3 | once | TRBV3-1/TRBV3-2 | -
TGTGCCAGCAGCTTGGGCCGGGGTGAAGCTTTCTTT | CASSLGRGEAFF | TRBJ1-1 | - | TRBV5-6 | -
TGCGCCAGCGGACAGGGGACCATGAACACTGAAGCTTTCTTT | CASGQGTMNTEAFF | TRBJ1-1 | - | TRBV5-1 | TRBD1
TGCGCCAGCAGCCAAGAGCTAGCGGGGGAAGAGACCCAGTACTTC | CASSQELAGEETQYF | TRBJ2-5 | - | TRBV4-1 | TRBD2
TGTGCCAGCAGCAATGGACAGGGACGCGAGCAGTACTTC | CASSNGQGREQYF | TRBJ2-7 | few | TRBV7-9 | TRBD1
TGTGCCAGCAGTTTATTCAGGGTCGCCACTAACTATGGCTACACCTTC | CASSLFRVATNYGYTF | TRBJ1-2 | - | TRBV27 | -
TGTGCCTGGAGTAGGACAGGTTTCCGCTTGGGTGGCTACACCTTC | CAWSRTGFRLGGYTF | TRBJ1-2 | - | TRBV30 | TRBD1
TGTGCCAGCATCCGGGACAGGGGGAATGGCTACACCTTC | CASIRDRGNGYTF | TRBJ1-2 | - | TRBV12-3/TRBV12-4 | TRBD1
TGTGCCAGCAGCTTTCTGACAGGGCGGGACACTGAAGCTTTCTTT | CASSFLTGRDTEAFF | TRBJ1-1 | - | TRBV7-9 | TRBD1
TGTGCCAGCAGCTTAGGGGGCCTGGCTGAAGCTTTCTTT | CASSLGGLAEAFF | TRBJ1-1 | few | TRBV11-2 | -
TGCGCCAGCAGCTTAGGACTTTCCGCGAACACCGGGGAGCTGTTTTTT | CASSLGLSANTGELFF | TRBJ2-2 | - | TRBV5-1 | -
TGTGCCAGCAGCTTAGATTGGAGAAACACTGAAGCTTTCTTT | CASSLDWRNTEAFF | TRBJ1-1 | - | TRBV11-2 | -
TGCGCCAGCAGCTTGGACCTAGCACAAGAGACCCAGTACTTC | CASSLDLAQETQYF | TRBJ2-5 | - | TRBV5-1 | -
TGCGCCAGCTCCAGACAGGGCCAAGAGACCCAGTACTTC | CASSRQGQETQYF | TRBJ2-5 | - | TRBV5-1 | TRBD1
TGCGCCAGCAGCCCCTCTATAGCGGGGGGAACCACAGATACGCAGTATTTT | CASSPSIAGGTTDTQYF | TRBJ2-3 | once | TRBV5-1 | TRBD2
TGTGCCAGCAGTAACCCCGGGGTCAACAATGAGCAGTTCTTC | CASSNPGVNNEQFF | TRBJ2-1 | - | TRBV6-5 | -
TGTGCCAGCAGCCCCCTGCCTTCGACAGGGATATCGTATGGCTACACCTTC | CASSPLPSTGISYGYTF | TRBJ1-2 | - | TRBV7-8 | TRBD1
TGTGCCAGCTCACCGTCGGTTTACAATGAGCAGTTCTTC | CASSPSVYNEQFF | TRBJ2-1 | - | TRBV18 | -
TGTGCCAGTAGTATCTCTAGCGGGGGATCCTACAATGAGCAGTTCTTC | CASSISSGGSYNEQFF | TRBJ2-1 | once | TRBV19 | TRBD2
TGTGCCAGCAGTTTGGGGACTGGTTTCTCACCCCTCCACTTT | CASSLGTGFSPLHF | TRBJ1-6 | - | TRBV28 | -
TGTGCCAGCAGCCAAGAGATTGGTCGACAGGCAGATACGCAGTATTTT | CASSQEIGRQADTQYF | TRBJ2-3 | - | TRBV4-2 | -
TGCGCCAGCAGTCTCTTGGGGGGGGAGCCCCAGCATTTT | CASSLLGGEPQHF | TRBJ1-5 | - | TRBV4-1 | -
TGTGCCAGCAGCTTAAAGACAGGGAGCTCCTACAATGAGCAGTTCTTC | CASSLKTGSSYNEQFF | TRBJ2-1 | - | TRBV5-4 | TRBD1
TGTGCCAGCAGTCGACAGGGGGGTAGTGGCTACACCTTC | CASSRQGGSGYTF | TRBJ1-2 | - | TRBV6-5 | TRBD1
TGTGCCAGCTCACCCCGTTTGGCGGCAGATACGCAGTATTTT | CASSPRLAADTQYF | TRBJ2-3 | - | TRBV18 | -
TGTGCCAGCACACTCGGTACCTATGGCTACACCTTC | CASTLGTYGYTF | TRBJ1-2 | - | TRBV11-2 | -
TGTGCCAGCAGCCTCGGGACTAGCGGAAATACCTACGAGCAGTACTTC | CASSLGTSGNTYEQYF | TRBJ2-7 | - | TRBV7-2 | TRBD2
TGTGCCAGCAGCTTGGCCCCAGGGAAGCCCCAGCATTTT | CASSLAPGKPQHF | TRBJ1-5 | - | TRBV5-5 | -
TGTGCCAGCAGCCCGGATAGGACAGAAAACTATGGCTACACCTTC | CASSPDRTENYGYTF | TRBJ1-2 | - | TRBV7-2 | -
TGTGCCAGTAGTATTTGGTCGGGACAGGCGAATTCACCCCTCCACTTT | CASSIWSGQANSPLHF | TRBJ1-6 | few | TRBV19 | TRBD1
TGTGCCAGCAGCGTAGAGACAGAACAAGAGACCCAGTACTTC | CASSVETEQETQYF | TRBJ2-5 | once | TRBV9 | -
TGTGCCAGCAGCTCTCGGACTAGCGGGTTGGAGACCCAGTACTTC | CASSSRTSGLETQYF | TRBJ2-5 | few | TRBV7-2 | TRBD2
TGTGCCAGCAGCCTGGACAGGGCTAACTATGGCTACACCTTC | CASSLDRANYGYTF | TRBJ1-2 | - | TRBV5-5 | TRBD1
TGTGCCAGCAGAGGAGCGGTGAACACCGGGGAGCTGTTTTTT | CASRGAVNTGELFF | TRBJ2-2 | - | TRBV4-2 | -
TGTGCCAGCAGTGGACTAGCGGGCACAGATACGCAGTATTTT | CASSGLAGTDTQYF | TRBJ2-3 | - | TRBV2 | TRBD2
TGTGCCAGCAGCCCGGGGACTAGCGGGGGTCGAAACGAAGAGACCCAGTACTTC | CASSPGTSGGRNEETQYF | TRBJ2-5 | - | TRBV5-4 | TRBD2
TGTGCCAGCAGCGAGAGGGGGATCTATGGCTACACCTTC | CASSERGIYGYTF | TRBJ1-2 | - | TRBV6-2/TRBV6-3 | -
TGTGCCAGCAGCCCCTCGGTGGGCACCTCTGGAAACACCATATATTTT | CASSPSVGTSGNTIYF | TRBJ1-3 | - | TRBV4-2 | -
TGTGCCAGCAGCTTACAGGGGAGCTCTGGGGCCAACGTCCTGACTTTC | CASSLQGSSGANVLTF | TRBJ2-6 | - | TRBV7-9 | -
TGTGCCAGCAGTCCACGGGAGGTCGGCAATCAGCCCCAGCATTTT | CASSPREVGNQPQHF | TRBJ1-5 | once | TRBV28 | -
TGTGCCAGCACCCTTGTAAATCTGGCCGGAAACACCATATATTTT | CASTLVNLAGNTIYF | TRBJ1-3 | - | TRBV6-5 | -
TGTGCCAGCAGCCAAGATCGCGCTAGGGGTACGCAGTATTTT | CASSQDRARGTQYF | TRBJ2-3 | - | TRBV3-1/TRBV3-2 | -